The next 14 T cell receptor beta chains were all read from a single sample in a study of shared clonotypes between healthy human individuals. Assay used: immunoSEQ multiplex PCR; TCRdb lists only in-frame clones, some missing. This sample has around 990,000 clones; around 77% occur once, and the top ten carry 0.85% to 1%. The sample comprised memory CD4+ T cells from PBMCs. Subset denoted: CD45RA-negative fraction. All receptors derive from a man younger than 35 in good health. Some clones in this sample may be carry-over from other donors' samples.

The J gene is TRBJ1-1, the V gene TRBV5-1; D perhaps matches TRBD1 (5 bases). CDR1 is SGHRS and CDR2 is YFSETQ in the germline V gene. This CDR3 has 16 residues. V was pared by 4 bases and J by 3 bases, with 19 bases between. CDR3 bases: TGCGCCAGCAGCCCGGGGGTGGCCGCGGGGTACACTGAAGCTTTCTTT. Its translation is CASSPGVAAGYTEAFF.

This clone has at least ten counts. CDR3 nucleotides: TGCGCCAGCAGCCAAACAGGGGACGAGACCCAGTACTTC. This encodes CASSQTGDETQYF. The rearrangement links TRBV4-1 to TRBJ2-5; 7 bases fit TRBD1. Trimming at V came to 2 bases and at J to 5 bases, leaving 2 bases not matched to a gene. CDR3 length: 13 amino acids. From germline, CDR1 is MGHRA and CDR2 YSYEKL.

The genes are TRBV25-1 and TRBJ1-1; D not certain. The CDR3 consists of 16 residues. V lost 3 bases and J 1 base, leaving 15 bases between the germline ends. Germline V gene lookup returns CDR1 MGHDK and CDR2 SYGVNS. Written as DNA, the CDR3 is TGTGCCAGCAGTGATCAATCCGGACTGGGGAACACTGAAGCTTTCTTT. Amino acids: CASSDQSGLGNTEAFF.

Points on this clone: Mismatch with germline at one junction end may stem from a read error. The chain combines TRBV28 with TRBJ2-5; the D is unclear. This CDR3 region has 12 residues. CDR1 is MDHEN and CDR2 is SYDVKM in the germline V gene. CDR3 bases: TGTGCCAGCAGTTTTGGGCAAGCGACCCAGTACTTC. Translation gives CASSFGQATQYF.

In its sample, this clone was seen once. The chain's CDR3 is CASSLAIVGIGNEQFF. The CDR3 coding sequence is TGCGCCAGCAGCTTGGCCATTGTCGGAATCGGGAATGAGCAGTTCTTC. This sequence joins TRBV5-1 and TRBJ2-1; D is unresolved. The germline gives CDR1 SGHRS, CDR2 YFSETQ. The CDR3 totals 16 residues. Trimming took off 0 bases at V and 7 bases at J, with 17 bases between the two ends.

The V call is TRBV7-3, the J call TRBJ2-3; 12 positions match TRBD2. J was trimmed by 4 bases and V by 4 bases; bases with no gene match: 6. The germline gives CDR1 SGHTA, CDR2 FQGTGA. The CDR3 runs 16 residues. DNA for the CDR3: TGTGCCAGCAGCTCAGGACTAGCGGGAAAGGCAGATACGCAGTATTTT. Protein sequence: CASSSGLAGKADTQYF.

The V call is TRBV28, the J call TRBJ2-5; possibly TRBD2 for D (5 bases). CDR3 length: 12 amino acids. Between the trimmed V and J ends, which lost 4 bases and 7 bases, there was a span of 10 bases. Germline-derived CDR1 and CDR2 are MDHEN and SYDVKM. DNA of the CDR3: TGTGCCAGCAGTTGGCTAGCCGGGACCCAGTACTTC. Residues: CASSWLAGTQYF.

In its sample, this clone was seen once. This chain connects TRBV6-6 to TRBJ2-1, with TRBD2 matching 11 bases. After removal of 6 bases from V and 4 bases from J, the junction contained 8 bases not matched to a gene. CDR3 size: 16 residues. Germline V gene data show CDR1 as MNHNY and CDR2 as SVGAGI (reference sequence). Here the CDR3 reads CASRSLTSGSYNEQFF. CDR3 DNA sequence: TGTGCCAGCAGATCTCTTACTAGCGGGAGTTACAATGAGCAGTTCTTC.

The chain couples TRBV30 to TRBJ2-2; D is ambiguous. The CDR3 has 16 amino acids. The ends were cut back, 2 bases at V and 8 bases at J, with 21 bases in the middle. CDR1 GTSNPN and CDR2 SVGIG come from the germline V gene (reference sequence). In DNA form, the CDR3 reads TGTGCCTGGAGTCGTTCCGACCGGGCCTTGCTGGGGGAGCTGTTTTTT. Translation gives CAWSRSDRALLGELFF.

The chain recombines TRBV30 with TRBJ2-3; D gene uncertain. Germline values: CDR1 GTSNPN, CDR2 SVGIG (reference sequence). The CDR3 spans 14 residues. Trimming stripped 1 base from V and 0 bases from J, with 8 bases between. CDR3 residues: CAWSARSSTDTQYF. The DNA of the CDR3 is TGTGCCTGGAGTGCGCGGTCTAGCACAGATACGCAGTATTTT.

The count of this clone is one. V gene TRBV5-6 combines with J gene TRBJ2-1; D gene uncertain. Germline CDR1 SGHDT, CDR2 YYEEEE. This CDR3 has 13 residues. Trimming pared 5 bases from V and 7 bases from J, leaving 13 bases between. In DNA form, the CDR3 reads TGTGCCAGCAGGCACGGATCGGTGAATGAGCAGTTCTTC. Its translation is CASRHGSVNEQFF.

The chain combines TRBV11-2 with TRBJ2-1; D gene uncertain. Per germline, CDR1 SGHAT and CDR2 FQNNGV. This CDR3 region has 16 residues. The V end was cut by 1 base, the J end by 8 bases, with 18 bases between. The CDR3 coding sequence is TGTGCCAGCAGCTTAGTCGGTGGAGCTGGGTTGGATGAGCAGTTCTTC. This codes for CASSLVGGAGLDEQFF.

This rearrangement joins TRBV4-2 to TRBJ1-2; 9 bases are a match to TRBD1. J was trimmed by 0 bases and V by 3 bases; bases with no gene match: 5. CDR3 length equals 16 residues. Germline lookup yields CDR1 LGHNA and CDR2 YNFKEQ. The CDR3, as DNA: TGTGCCAGCAGCCATGGACAGGGGATGGCTAACTATGGCTACACCTTC. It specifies CASSHGQGMANYGYTF.

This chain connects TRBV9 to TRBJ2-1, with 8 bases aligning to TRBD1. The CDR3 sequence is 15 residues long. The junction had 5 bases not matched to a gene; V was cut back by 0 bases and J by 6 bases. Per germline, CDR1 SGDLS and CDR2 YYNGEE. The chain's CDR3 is CASSVVGQGVNEQFF. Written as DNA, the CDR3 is TGTGCCAGCAGCGTAGTAGGACAGGGAGTCAATGAGCAGTTCTTC.